This paragraph covers one T cell receptor (beta chain) sequence. What antigen it recognizes has not been identified. The record has no base qualities; no much larger clone is one base away. TCRbeta CDR3 regions were amplified from genomic DNA by means of the immunoSEQ Assay, a bias-controlled multiplex PCR. In the source study's methods: Within the assay, amplification of reference gene primers was used to estimate how many nucleated cells each sample contained. To quantify the absolute abundance of each unique TCRbeta CDR3 rearrangement, sequence reads were collapsed and filtered. For each sample, productive Simpson clonality was calculated as the square root of Simpson's diversity index over productive rearrangements. Drawn from immuneACCESS, this table holds only the in-frame rearrangements with V and J called that TCRdb kept. Clones are partly lost; checked studies trace under half to an unresolved V gene and leave the rest unexplained. V and J calls and clone size are given by that table; D and trimming were obtained from the DNA. The sample records hundreds of thousands of clones, 88% of which are singletons. The ten largest make up approximately 7.4% of the sample.

CDR1 KGHSH and CDR2 LQKENI are derived from the germline V gene. Trimming at the junction amounts to 0 bases on V and 6 bases on J, and the germline ends lie 10 bases apart. The CDR3 runs 14 residues from the cysteine to the phenylalanine. The kept DNA is CDR3 alone, 42 bases in frame from the first base. One collaborating source in Seattle enrolled patients while the patients were actively infected and followed the patients over time throughout the course of disease. Whole blood was collected in K2EDTA tubes by collaborating institutions according to the institutions' own protocols. For TCRbeta analysis, collaborators shipped samples in one of three forms: frozen whole blood, isolated PBMCs, or DNA extracted from either of those sample types. The record originates from a study of blood T cell repertoires in COVID-19 (dated by TCRdb to 2018 to 2021). Regarding the research as a whole: Samples from collaborators originated in the United States, Italy and Spain and spanned both the acute and convalescent phases of COVID-19. A de-identified subject ID, COVID-19 status, age in years and sex were almost always included in the sample metadata. The samples were drawn from the first 160 participants of the ongoing ImmuneRACE study and from 1,254 subjects provided by 6 global collaborators. HLA class I and class II types, where available, came from metadata supplied by the sample provider rather than from assay-based typing. Subjects who had been exposed to COVID-19, were actively infected with it, or had recovered from it provided the deeply sampled blood TCRbeta repertoires that made up the dataset. The repertoires were made available in a free public database intended to serve as a resource for research on the immune response to SARS-CoV-2. The material from the prospective study consisted of cDNA or gDNA derived from T cells, B-cell-depleted T cells, or PBMCs.

The paper as a whole reports these results and caveats: Clinical and demographic metadata were provided uncurated, with the amount varying by source and participant.

The V and J genes are TRBV18 and TRBJ2-3, with a tentative D gene TRBD1 over 5 matching bases. Material for sequencing was peripheral blood. The sequence came from a woman in her 70s with COVID-19, enrolled during active disease. The CDR3 region has the sequence CASSPPDRADTQYF. The DNA sequence reads TGTGCCAGCTCACCACCCGACAGAGCCGATACGCAGTATTTT.